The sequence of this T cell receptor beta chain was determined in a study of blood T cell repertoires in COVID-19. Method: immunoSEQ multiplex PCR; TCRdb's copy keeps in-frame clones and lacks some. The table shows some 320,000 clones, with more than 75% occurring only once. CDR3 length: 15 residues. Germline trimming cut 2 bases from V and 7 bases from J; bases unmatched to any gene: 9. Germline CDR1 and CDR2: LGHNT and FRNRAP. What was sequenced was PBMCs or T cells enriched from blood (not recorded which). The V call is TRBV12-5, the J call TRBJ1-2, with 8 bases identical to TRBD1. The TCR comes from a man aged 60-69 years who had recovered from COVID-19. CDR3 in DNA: TGTGCTAGTGGTTTGTTCGGACAGGGTGATGGTGGCTACACCTTC. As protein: CASGLFGQGDGGYTF. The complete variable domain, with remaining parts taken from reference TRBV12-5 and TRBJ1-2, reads DARVTQTPRHKVTEMGQEVTMRCQPILGHNTVFWYRQTMMQGLELLAYFRNRAPLDDSGMPKDRFSAEMPDATLATLKIQPSEPRDSAVYFCASGLFGQGDGGYTFGSGTRLTVV.